Below, 18 T cell receptor beta chains from the same sample are listed, as sequenced in a study of T cell clonotyping in hematopoietic cell transplantation. Profiled with immunoSEQ multiplex PCR; TCRdb holds only in-frame clones, not every one. The repertoire has approximately 9,500 clones, 77% of them found once; the top ten carry roughly 7.9%. The sequences come from PBMCs, collected 30 days after allogeneic stem cell transplant. All receptors come from a female patient aged 40 to 50 who had an allogeneic stem cell transplant from a related donor, so T cells may come from the graft donor. Some clones in this sample may be carry-over from other donors' samples.

This rearrangement joins TRBV5-5 to TRBJ2-7, with 9 positions matching TRBD1. The CDR3 totals 16 residues. Germline V gene lookup returns CDR1 SGHKS and CDR2 YYEKEE (reference sequence). V dropped 0 bases and J dropped 3; count of bases not matched to a gene: 7. The chain's CDR3 is CASSLDGTGRSYEQYF. Here the CDR3 DNA reads TGTGCCAGCAGCTTGGACGGGACAGGGAGAAGCTACGAGCAGTACTTC.

The chain combines TRBV11-3 with TRBJ2-5, with a weak D call TRBD2 (5 bases). Germline CDR1 and CDR2: SGHNT and YENEEA. The CDR3 is made up of 17 amino acids. V dropped 0 bases and J dropped 2 bases, with 16 bases sitting between them. The CDR3 here is CASSLDGGGGPQETQYF. The CDR3 DNA follows: TGTGCCAGCAGCTTAGACGGAGGTGGCGGTCCGCAAGAGACCCAGTACTTC.

The chain combines TRBV10-3 with TRBJ2-2; a weak D match, TRBD2 (5 bases). In germline, CDR1 is ENHRY, CDR2 SYGVKD. The V gene lost 3 bases and the J gene lost 1 base, with 9 bases spanning the gap. CDR3 length equals 15 residues. The CDR3 region has the DNA TGTGCCATCAGTGACGTAGCGATGAACACCGGGGAGCTGTTTTTT. Protein product: CAISDVAMNTGELFF.

This clone is medium-sized (0.01 to 0.1%) in the sample. This chain connects TRBV19 to TRBJ1-2; TRBD1 matches 7 bases. Unmatched junction bases numbered 8, after V lost 6 bases and J lost 4 bases. This CDR3 spans 14 amino acids. Germline V gene data show CDR1 as LNHDA and CDR2 as SQIVND (reference sequence). CDR3 protein: CASRQTGESYGYTF. The DNA of the CDR3 is TGTGCCAGTAGACAAACAGGGGAGTCCTATGGCTACACCTTC. Filled out from reference TRBV19 and TRBJ1-2, the complete variable domain reads DGGITQSPKYLFRKEGQNVTLSCEQNLNHDAMYWYRQDPGQGLRLIYYSQIVNDFQKGDIAEGYSVSREKKESFPLTVTSAQKNPTAFYLCASRQTGESYGYTFGSGTRLTVV.

CDR3 region: CASSENLGADYEQYF. CDR3 DNA: TGCGCCAGCAGTGAGAATCTTGGGGCAGACTACGAGCAGTACTTC. The chain is built from TRBV10-1 and TRBJ2-7; TRBD1 is a possible D gene (5 bases). Germline V CDR1 and CDR2: WNHNN, SYGVQD (reference sequence). V lost 2 bases, J lost 3 bases, and 14 bases lay in between. The CDR3 length is 15 residues.

The V gene is TRBV5-1, the J gene TRBJ1-5; D gene unclear. From germline, CDR1 is SGHRS and CDR2 YFSETQ. The CDR3 loop spans 15 amino acids. Trimming took off 2 bases at V and 5 bases at J, with 14 bases between the two ends. CDR3 sequence (DNA): TGCGCCAGCAGCTTAGACCCGGGGTTCGATCAGCCCCAGCATTTT. Translating it yields CASSLDPGFDQPQHF.

The chain carries TRBV4-2 and TRBJ2-3, with D perhaps matching TRBD1 (6 bases). V was cut by 4 bases and J by 2 bases, with 13 bases left in between. This CDR3 comprises 15 residues. Germline CDR1 and CDR2: LGHNA and YNFKEQ. The CDR3 sequence: CASSPGAEITDTQYF. CDR3 sequence (DNA): TGTGCCAGCAGCCCAGGGGCGGAAATCACAGATACGCAGTATTTT.

This sequence joins TRBV6-1 and TRBJ2-3; 8 bases match TRBD2. Germline loops: CDR1 MNHNS, CDR2 SASEGT. Losses at the gene ends were 9 bases for V and 3 bases for J; bases not matched to a gene: 11. This CDR3 spans 15 amino acids. The CDR3 loop is CASSGTRSSTDTQYF. CDR3 DNA sequence: TGTGCCAGTTCCGGGACTAGATCGAGTACAGATACGCAGTATTTT.

The J gene is TRBJ2-3, the V gene TRBV9; the D is unclear. This CDR3 comprises 14 residues. The germline gives CDR1 SGDLS, CDR2 YYNGEE. V lost 2 bases and J lost 2, with 9 bases in between. CDR3 sequence (DNA): TGTGCCAGCAGCGTGGAGTACCCCACAGATACGCAGTATTTT. Amino acids: CASSVEYPTDTQYF.

V is TRBV5-6 and J is TRBJ1-3; 7 positions agree with TRBD1. CDR1 and CDR2 from the germline V gene are SGHDT and YYEEEE. Trimming removed 0 bases from V and 4 bases from J; junction bases left unmatched: 10. The CDR3 has 17 residues. Here the CDR3 DNA reads TGTGCCAGCAGCTTGGTGGTGACAGGGACGGACGGAAACACCATATATTTT. Protein product: CASSLVVTGTDGNTIYF.

The CDR3 region has the DNA TGTGCCAGCACTCCGAGCAGGGGGCCGATCTATGGCTACACCTTC. Protein: CASTPSRGPIYGYTF. The genes are TRBV25-1 and TRBJ1-2, with 8 bases that match TRBD1. CDR3 length: 15 residues. The ends lost 7 bases at V and 4 bases at J; junction bases unmatched: 11. Germline-derived CDR1 and CDR2 are MGHDK and SYGVNS.

The CDR3 is CASSNGIGNEQFF. The DNA for the CDR3 is TGTGCCAGCTCGAATGGCATAGGGAATGAGCAGTTCTTC. This chain uses TRBV2 with TRBJ2-1; no clear D gene. V dropped 8 bases and J dropped 7 bases, with 15 bases sitting between them. The CDR3 is made up of 13 amino acids. Germline V gene data show CDR1 as SNHLY and CDR2 as FYNNEI.

V is TRBV5-1 and J is TRBJ2-1; TRBD2 is a possible D gene (6 bases). Trimming pared 8 bases from V and 4 bases from J, leaving 22 bases between. CDR3 size: 16 residues. CDR1 and CDR2 (germline): SGHRS, YFSETQ. CDR3 sequence reads: CASRGTSSGSYNEQFF. As DNA, the CDR3 is TGCGCCAGTCGTGGAACGTCCAGCGGGTCATACAATGAGCAGTTCTTC.

The V gene is TRBV11-2, the J gene TRBJ2-1, with a possible D match to TRBD2 (6 bases). Trimming pared 8 bases from V and 0 bases from J, leaving 11 bases between. The CDR3 runs to 14 residues. The germline gives CDR1 SGHAT, CDR2 FQNNGV. Here the CDR3 reads CASDDGSSYNEQFF. Written as DNA, the CDR3 is TGTGCCAGCGACGACGGGAGCTCCTACAATGAGCAGTTCTTC.

V and J are TRBV2 and TRBJ1-3; TRBD1 matches 9 bases. The V and J ends lost 5 bases and 7 bases, in that order; junction bases with no gene match: 6. Germline CDR1 reads SNHLY; CDR2 reads FYNNEI. CDR3 length equals 14 residues. In nucleotides, the CDR3 is TGTGCCAGCAGTCTCGACAGGGGGTTCAACACCATATATTTT. Encoded protein: CASSLDRGFNTIYF.

V usage is TRBV7-3 and J usage is TRBJ2-7; TRBD1 aligns across 7 bases. V was clipped by 5 bases and J by 0 bases; unmatched bases: 7. CDR1 is SGHTA, CDR2 FQGTGA, per germline. The CDR3 covers 15 residues. CDR3 sequence: CASSLTGVPSYEQYF. In DNA, the CDR3 is TGTGCCAGCAGCCTCACAGGGGTTCCCTCCTACGAGCAGTACTTC.

The chain has TRBV7-6 and TRBJ2-3; no clear D. This CDR3 is 12 amino acids long. Trimming removed 5 bases from V and 0 bases from J, with 3 bases in between. CDR1 SGHVS and CDR2 FNYEAQ come from the germline V gene. The CDR3 DNA reads as TGTGCCAGCAGCCTTAGCACAGATACGCAGTATTTT. It codes for CASSLSTDTQYF.

In its sample, this clone was seen a few times. V and J are TRBV30 and TRBJ1-2; D remains unclear. The CDR3 has 13 amino acids. V shed 1 base and J shed 4 bases, with 10 bases lying between them. Germline V gene sequence: CDR1 GTSNPN, CDR2 SVGIG (reference sequence). The CDR3 reads CAWSAQPPYGYTF. CDR3 DNA sequence: TGTGCCTGGAGTGCACAGCCGCCCTATGGCTACACCTTC.